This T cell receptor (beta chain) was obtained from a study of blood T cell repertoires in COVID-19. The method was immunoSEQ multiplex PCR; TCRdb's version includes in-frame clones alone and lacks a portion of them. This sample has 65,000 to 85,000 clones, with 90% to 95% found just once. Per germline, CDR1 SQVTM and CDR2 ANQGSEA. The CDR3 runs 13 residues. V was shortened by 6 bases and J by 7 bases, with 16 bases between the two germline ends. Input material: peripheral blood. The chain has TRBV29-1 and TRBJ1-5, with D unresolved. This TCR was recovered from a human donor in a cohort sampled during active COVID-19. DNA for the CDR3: TGCAGCGTGGAGGTTACGAACGGGCAGCCCCAGCATTTT. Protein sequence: CSVEVTNGQPQHF.